These 24 T cell receptor beta chains share one sample of origin, sequenced in a study of T cell changes during pregnancy in multiple sclerosis. Assay used: immunoSEQ multiplex PCR; TCRdb lists only in-frame clones, some missing. The data show around 24,000 clones, with 70% to 90% seen just once and under 1.1% held by the top ten. The source material was CD4+ T cells from peripheral blood mononuclear cells, sampled in the second trimester of pregnancy. The receptors come from a female donor in good health, enrolled as a control in a pregnancy study.

This chain joins TRBV19 and TRBJ2-3, with D perhaps TRBD1 (6 bases). V dropped 6 bases and J dropped 2 bases, with 12 bases sitting between them. The CDR3 spans 14 residues. Germline V gives CDR1 LNHDA, CDR2 SQIVND (reference sequence). CDR3 DNA sequence: TGTGCCAGTAGACCTCGGGACACCACAGATACGCAGTATTTT. It specifies CASRPRDTTDTQYF.

V and J are TRBV21-1 and TRBJ2-3; TRBD2 reflects the table's D call only, with no check against the DNA. TRBV21-1 is annotated as a pseudogene. The CDR3 runs to 15 residues. Here the CDR3 DNA reads TGTGCCAGCAGCGCTATAGCGGGAGGCACAGATACGCAGTATTTT. Its translation: CASSAIAGGTDTQYF.

The J gene is TRBJ1-2, the V gene TRBV6-1; TRBD1 matches 11 bases. V shed 2 bases, J shed 2 bases, and the junction held 4 bases outside the gene matches. CDR1 is MNHNS and CDR2 is SASEGT in the germline V gene. This CDR3 is 16 amino acids long. As DNA, the CDR3 is TGTGCCAGCAGTGAAAGGAGGACAGGGGGCAACTATGGCTACACCTTC. Encoded protein: CASSERRTGGNYGYTF.

The J gene is TRBJ2-2, the V gene TRBV6-4, with a weak D call TRBD1 (6 bases). The CDR3 sequence is 15 residues long. Germline V lookup: CDR1 MRHNA, CDR2 SNTAGT. V was trimmed by 3 bases and J by 1 base, leaving 9 bases between them. For the CDR3, the DNA is TGTGCCAGCAGTGAAGAAGGGGGGAACACCGGGGAGCTGTTTTTT. It encodes CASSEEGGNTGELFF.

The V call is TRBV5-4, the J call TRBJ2-2; possible D gene TRBD2, 5 bases. The CDR3 consists of 15 residues. From germline, CDR1 is SGHNT and CDR2 YYREEE (reference sequence). Trimming left V 5 bases short and J 6 bases short, with 17 bases between. The CDR3 bases are TGTGCCAGCAGTTGGGAGCAAGGCCTGGCCGGGGAGCTGTTTTTT. Encoded protein: CASSWEQGLAGELFF. Full variable domain (outside the CDR3, taken from reference TRBV5-4 and TRBJ2-2): ETGVTQSPTHLIKTRGQQVTLRCSSQSGHNTVSWYQQALGQGPQFIFQYYREEENGRGNFPPRFSGLQFPNYSSELNVNALELDDSALYLCASSWEQGLAGELFFGEGSRLTVL.

The chain combines TRBV15 with TRBJ1-3; 9 bases match TRBD1. CDR3 size: 16 residues. From germline, CDR1 is LNHNV and CDR2 YYDKDF (reference sequence). The V gene end was trimmed by 3 bases and the J gene end by 2 bases; junction bases not matched to a gene: 5. In DNA form, the CDR3 reads TGTGCCACCAGCAGGGGACAGGGCCCGGCTGGAAACACCATATATTTT. Translation gives CATSRGQGPAGNTIYF.

The rearrangement joins TRBV9 to TRBJ2-1; the match to TRBD2 covers 12 bases. The CDR3 totals 16 residues. CDR1 SGDLS and CDR2 YYNGEE come from the germline V gene. Trimming took 1 base from V and 9 from J; bases not matched to a gene: 8. The CDR3 bases are TGTGCCAGCAGCGTACGGCCTAGCGGGGGGGAAACTGAGCAGTTCTTC. The encoded protein is CASSVRPSGGETEQFF.

This clone was counted once. V and J are TRBV2 and TRBJ1-5, with a weak D call TRBD1 (6 bases). CDR1 SNHLY and CDR2 FYNNEI come from the germline V gene. The CDR3 is 13 amino acids. V shed 6 bases and J shed 6 bases, with 12 bases lying between them. CDR3 nucleotide sequence: TGTGCCAGCAGCCGCAGGACAGTTCAGCCCCAGCATTTT. It translates to CASSRRTVQPQHF. The variable domain in full, with the rest retrieved from reference TRBV2 and TRBJ1-5, is EPEVTQTPSHQVTQMGQEVILRCVPISNHLYFYWYRQILGQKVEFLVSFYNNEISEKSEIFDDQFSVERPDGSNFTLKIRSTKLEDSAMYFCASSRRTVQPQHFGDGTRLSIL.

The CDR3 nucleotides are TGTGCCACCAGCAGATCTCGGGGTACCTCCACAGATACGCAGTATTTT. Its translation: CATSRSRGTSTDTQYF. The gene calls are TRBV15 and TRBJ2-3; a weak D match, TRBD2 (5 bases). The germline CDR1 and CDR2 sequences are LNHNV and YYDKDF (reference sequence). Trimming cost V 2 bases and J 2 bases, with 14 bases left between them. CDR3 length: 16 amino acids.

The chain couples TRBV30 to TRBJ2-5, with 7 bases that match TRBD2. CDR1 is GTSNPN, CDR2 SVGIG, per germline (reference sequence). The trim removed 5 bases at V and 2 bases at J, leaving 5 bases unmatched. This CDR3 comprises 13 residues. In DNA, the CDR3 is TGTGCCTGGGTCGGGGGGAATCAAGAGACCCAGTACTTC. This sequence encodes CAWVGGNQETQYF.

The chain uses TRBV5-1 and TRBJ1-1; 9 nucleotides agree with TRBD1. The CDR3 is made up of 15 amino acids. V was pared by 3 bases and J by 5 bases, with 8 bases of the junction left unmatched. Germline CDR1 is SGHRS and CDR2 is YFSETQ. The CDR3 here is CASSSRTGEKTEAFF. CDR3 DNA: TGCGCCAGCAGCTCCCGGACAGGGGAGAAGACTGAAGCTTTCTTT.

The chain recombines TRBV28 with TRBJ2-7; 7 bases align to TRBD1. The CDR3 runs to 14 residues. Germline CDR1 is MDHEN and CDR2 is SYDVKM. The ends lost 3 bases at V and 5 bases at J; junction bases unmatched: 7. CDR3 coding DNA: TGTGCCAGCAGTTTCTACCCGGACAGGAACGAGCAGTACTTC. Translation: CASSFYPDRNEQYF.

This chain uses TRBV9 with TRBJ2-3; D is undetermined. The V end was cut by 4 bases, the J end by 0 bases, with 3 bases between. Germline V lookup: CDR1 SGDLS, CDR2 YYNGEE. The CDR3 loop spans 12 amino acids. CDR3 sequence: CASSPSTDTQYF. For the CDR3, the DNA is TGTGCCAGCAGCCCGAGCACAGATACGCAGTATTTT.

V is TRBV20-1 and J is TRBJ2-1; D unclear. V lost 5 bases, J lost 10 bases, and 12 bases lay in between. The CDR3 covers 11 residues. Germline CDR1 is DFQATT and CDR2 is SNEGSKA (reference sequence). This CDR3 is CSAPLVFEQFF. The CDR3 DNA reads as TGCAGTGCTCCGCTAGTTTTCGAGCAGTTCTTC.

This clone was recorded only once. J is TRBJ2-1 and V is TRBV19; a weak D match, TRBD2 (6 bases). In germline, CDR1 is LNHDA, CDR2 SQIVND (reference sequence). The V end was cut by 7 bases, the J end by 7 bases, with 17 bases between. This CDR3 is built from 14 residues. CDR3 nucleotides: TGTGCCAGTATGTCGCGGGAAATTATTAATGAGCAGTTCTTC. Its protein is CASMSREIINEQFF.

The CDR3 nucleotides read TGTGCCAGCAGTGAATCTATAGAGGCCTCTGGAAACACCATATATTTT. Translation gives CASSESIEASGNTIYF. The chain couples TRBV6-1 to TRBJ1-3; D remains unclear. Trimming stripped 2 bases from V and 0 bases from J, with 11 bases between. Germline V gene lookup returns CDR1 MNHNS and CDR2 SASEGT. This CDR3 region has 16 residues.

This chain joins TRBV6-6 and TRBJ1-5; D uncertain. Trimming stripped 7 bases from V and 1 base from J, with 5 bases between. In germline, CDR1 is MNHNY, CDR2 SVGAGI (reference sequence). The CDR3 totals 12 residues. The chain's CDR3 is CASTTSNQPQHF. CDR3 nucleotides: TGTGCCAGCACTACGAGCAATCAGCCCCAGCATTTT.

This clone has just one count. The rearrangement links TRBV6-1 to TRBJ1-1; possible D gene TRBD1, 6 bases. The V end was cut by 6 bases, the J end by 0 bases, with 8 bases between. The CDR3 has 13 amino acids. CDR1 and CDR2 from the germline V gene are MNHNS and SASEGT. The CDR3 DNA sequence: TGTGCCAGCAGACAGGGCATGAACACTGAAGCTTTCTTT. Residues: CASRQGMNTEAFF.

This chain uses TRBV18 with TRBJ1-5; 8 bases map to TRBD1. Germline-derived CDR1 and CDR2 are KGHSH and LQKENI. The CDR3 is made up of 16 amino acids. V lost 4 bases to trimming and J lost 3 bases; unmatched junction nucleotides: 8. For the CDR3, the DNA is TGTGCCAGCTCACGTACCGGGACAGGCCTCAATCAGCCCCAGCATTTT. It translates to CASSRTGTGLNQPQHF.

The chain combines TRBV7-3 with TRBJ2-7; 9 bases match TRBD2. The CDR3 has 16 residues. V lost 0 bases to trimming and J lost 2 bases; unmatched junction nucleotides: 5. Per the germline V gene, CDR1 is SGHTA and CDR2 is FQGTGA. In nucleotides, the CDR3 is TGTGCCAGCAGCTTAACTAGCGGGGGCCCTACCTACGAGCAGTACTTC. It encodes CASSLTSGGPTYEQYF.

The rearrangement joins TRBV19 to TRBJ2-7, with TRBD2 matching 7 bases. With V trimmed by 9 bases and J by 5 bases, 10 bases remained unmatched. Germline V gene sequence: CDR1 LNHDA, CDR2 SQIVND (reference sequence). This CDR3 is built from 13 residues. The CDR3 region is CASAGAGSHEQYF. CDR3 nucleotides: TGTGCCAGCGCGGGAGCAGGAAGCCACGAGCAGTACTTC.

This chain links TRBV19 with TRBJ1-1; no clear D gene. CDR1 is LNHDA and CDR2 is SQIVND in the germline V gene (reference sequence). The V end was cut by 2 bases, the J end by 4 bases, with 11 bases between. The CDR3 has 14 residues. CDR3 DNA sequence: TGTGCCAGTAGTATAAGTCGGGGTGGCACTGAAGCTTTCTTT. This translates into CASSISRGGTEAFF.

This clone was detected only once. The chain carries TRBV11-2 and TRBJ1-1, with a possible D match to TRBD1 (5 bases). The germline V gene has CDR1 SGHAT and CDR2 FQNNGV. The CDR3 has 19 residues. V was pared by 0 bases and J by 2 bases, with 22 bases between. The CDR3 protein is CASSLEDGQGSIFNTEAFF. DNA of the CDR3: TGTGCCAGCAGCTTAGAGGACGGGCAGGGCTCAATATTCAACACTGAAGCTTTCTTT.

V gene TRBV7-3 combines with J gene TRBJ1-1; no definite D call. CDR3 length: 13 amino acids. Trimming took 6 bases from V and 4 from J, leaving 12 bases between them. Germline loops: CDR1 SGHTA, CDR2 FQGTGA. CDR3 region: CASRPSGSTEAFF. DNA of the CDR3: TGTGCCAGCAGGCCCAGTGGGAGCACTGAAGCTTTCTTT.